A single T cell receptor beta chain is shown here with its context. Its antigen is unidentified. This specimen comes from a study of identical twins. Whole-study results and caveats: Invariant MAIT and iNKT cells could partly confound zero-insertion analyses. Models underestimated TCR alpha sharing (out-of-frame) in monozygotic twins.

The trim removed 3 bases at V and 4 bases at J, leaving 4 bases unmatched. Germline CDR1 DFQATT, CDR2 SNEGSKA (reference sequence). The CDR3 contains 14 residues. Template switching (which added a universal primer site) was used, and cDNA carried unique molecular identifiers. TCRdb independently ran MiXCR on the 5' RACE reads; one entry per CDR3 protein. The sample holds roughly 1.6 million distinct CDR3 sequences; 25% to 35% are singletons and the top ten take about 0.3%. The sequence was collected from a newborn girl in good health. The sequenced material came from cord blood. The chain recombines TRBV20-1 with TRBJ2-3, with 10 bases that match TRBD2. CDR3 region: CSARDGTSADTQYF. Written as DNA, the CDR3 is TGCAGTGCTAGGGACGGGACTAGCGCAGATACGCAGTATTTT.